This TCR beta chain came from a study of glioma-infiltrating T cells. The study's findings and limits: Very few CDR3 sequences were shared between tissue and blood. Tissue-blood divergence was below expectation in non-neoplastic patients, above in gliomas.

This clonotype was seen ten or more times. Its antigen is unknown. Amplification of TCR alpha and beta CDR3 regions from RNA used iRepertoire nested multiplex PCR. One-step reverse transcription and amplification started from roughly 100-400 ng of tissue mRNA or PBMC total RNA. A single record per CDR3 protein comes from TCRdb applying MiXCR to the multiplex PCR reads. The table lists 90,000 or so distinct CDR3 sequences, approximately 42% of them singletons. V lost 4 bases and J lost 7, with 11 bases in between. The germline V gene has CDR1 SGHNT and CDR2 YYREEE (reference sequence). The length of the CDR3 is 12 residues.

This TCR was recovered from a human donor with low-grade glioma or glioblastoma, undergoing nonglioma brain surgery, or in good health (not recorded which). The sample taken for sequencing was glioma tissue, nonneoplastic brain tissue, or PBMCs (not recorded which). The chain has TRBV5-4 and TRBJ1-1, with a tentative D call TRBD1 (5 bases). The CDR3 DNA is TGTGCCAGCAGCCCGGACAAAAGTGAAGCTTTCTTT. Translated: CASSPDKSEAFF.